This TCR beta chain stems from a study of graft-versus-host responses after intestinal transplantation. Study-wide context: Grafts were multivisceral, liver-intestinal, or isolated intestinal. Overall study findings and caveats: HvG clone declines early post-transplant were associated with peak circulating GvH levels.

This table comes from immunoSEQ multiplex PCR, and its TCRdb copy is limited to in-frame clones, with some not included. The data hold just over 14,000 clones, with more than 90% observed a single time. A remark on this clone: Its antigen is undetermined.

The TCR sequence derives from a human patient who received an intestinal transplant, so some T cells may come from the graft donor. Source: PBMCs, taken 9 days after transplant.

Written as DNA, the CDR3 is TGTGCCTTCTGCTCCCCGGGACAGGGGGCAATCAATGAAAAACTGTTTTTT. Protein: CAFCSPGQGAINEKLFF. The chain carries TRBV30 and TRBJ1-4, with 12 bases matching TRBD1. J lost 5 bases, V lost 7 bases, and 14 bases had no gene match. Germline lookup yields CDR1 GTSNPN and CDR2 SVGIG (reference sequence). The CDR3 runs to 17 residues.